Listed here is a single T cell receptor (beta chain). The sample comes from a study of T cell responses to AZD1222 COVID-19 vaccine. Method: immunoSEQ multiplex PCR; TCRdb's copy keeps in-frame clones and lacks some. In the table there are 140,000 to 150,000 clones, about 92% of which are singletons. Germline CDR1 GTSNPN, CDR2 SVGIG (reference sequence). V was pared by 5 bases and J by 8 bases, with 15 bases between. The CDR3 is 12 amino acids. The receptor was isolated from an adult who had recovered from COVID-19. Sequencing used peripheral blood, obtained after recovery from COVID-19. The rearrangement links TRBV30 to TRBJ1-2; D is uncertain. The CDR3 region has the DNA TGTGCCTGGGGGAAGGGAGTGGGAGGCTACACCTTC. This translates into CAWGKGVGGYTF.